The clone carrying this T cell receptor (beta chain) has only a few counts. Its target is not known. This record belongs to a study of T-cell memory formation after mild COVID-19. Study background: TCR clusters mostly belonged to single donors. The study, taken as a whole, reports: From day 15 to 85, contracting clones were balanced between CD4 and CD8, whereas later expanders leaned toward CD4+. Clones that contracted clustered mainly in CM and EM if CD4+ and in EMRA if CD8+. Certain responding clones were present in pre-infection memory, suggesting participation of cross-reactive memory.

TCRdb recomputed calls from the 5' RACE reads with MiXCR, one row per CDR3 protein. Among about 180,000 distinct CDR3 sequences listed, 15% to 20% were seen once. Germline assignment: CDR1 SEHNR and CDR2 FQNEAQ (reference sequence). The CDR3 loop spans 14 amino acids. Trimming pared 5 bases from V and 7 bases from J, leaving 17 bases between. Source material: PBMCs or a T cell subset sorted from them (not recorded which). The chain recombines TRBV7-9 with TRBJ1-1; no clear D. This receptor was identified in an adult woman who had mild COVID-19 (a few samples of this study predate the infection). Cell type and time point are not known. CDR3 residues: CASSAIGPRSEAFF. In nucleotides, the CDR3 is TGTGCCAGCAGCGCCATCGGCCCTAGGAGTGAAGCTTTCTTT. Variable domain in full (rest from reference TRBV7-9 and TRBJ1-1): DTGVSQNPRHKITKRGQNVTFRCDPISEHNRLYWYRQTLGQGPEFLTYFQNEAQLEKSRLLSDRFSAERPKGSFSTLEIQRTEQGDSAMYLCASSAIGPRSEAFFGQGTRLTVV.